This passage covers 10 T cell receptor beta chains from one sample sequenced in a study of blood T cell repertoires in COVID-19. Profiling relied on immunoSEQ multiplex PCR, and the TCRdb table lists in-frame clones only, not all of them. The repertoire holds about 46,000 clones, with 80% to 90% as singletons. Sequenced material: peripheral blood. Receptor source: a human donor in a cohort sampled during active COVID-19. The donor label of this sample is uncertain.

The rearrangement joins TRBV6-2 or TRBV6-3 to TRBJ1-2; TRBD1 is a possible D gene (6 bases). Trimming took off 5 bases at V and 4 bases at J, with 11 bases between the two ends. CDR1 is MNHEY, CDR2 SVGEGT, per germline. The CDR3 spans 13 residues. CDR3 nucleotides: TGTGCCAGCAGTCCGGACAGAACCTATGGCTACACCTTC. Its protein product is CASSPDRTYGYTF.

J is TRBJ2-2 and V is TRBV28, with 7 bases fitting TRBD2. V lost 3 bases, J lost 4 bases, and 8 bases stayed unmatched. CDR3 size: 16 residues. CDR1 is MDHEN, CDR2 SYDVKM, per germline. Written as DNA, the CDR3 is TGTGCCAGCAGTTTGGCGAGCGGGGTTGGCACCGGGGAGCTGTTTTTT. Its protein is CASSLASGVGTGELFF.

This clone was recorded a few times. The chain employs TRBV20-1 and TRBJ2-7; D is undetermined. Germline-derived CDR1 and CDR2 are DFQATT and SNEGSKA (reference sequence). V shed 3 bases and J shed 4 bases, with 13 bases lying between them. CDR3 size: 13 residues. The CDR3 region has the DNA TGCAGTGCTAGTTCTGGATTGAGGTACGAGCAGTACTTC. Its protein is CSASSGLRYEQYF.

This chain connects TRBV10-3 to TRBJ2-7; maybe TRBD1 (6 bases). Looked up from germline, CDR1 is ENHRY and CDR2 is SYGVKD. The CDR3 totals 14 residues. The ends were cut back, 3 bases at V and 1 base at J, with 10 bases in the middle. CDR3: CAISETGQSYEQYF. CDR3 nucleotide sequence: TGTGCCATCAGTGAAACGGGACAATCCTACGAGCAGTACTTC.

The chain combines TRBV10-3 with TRBJ2-6; no clear D. The CDR3 sequence is 16 residues long. V dropped 0 bases and J dropped 0 bases, with 6 bases sitting between them. Germline-derived CDR1 and CDR2 are ENHRY and SYGVKD. This CDR3 is CAISESVNSGANVLTF. CDR3 nucleotide sequence: TGTGCCATCAGTGAGTCTGTCAACTCTGGGGCCAACGTCCTGACTTTC.

The V gene is TRBV7-6, the J gene TRBJ2-1; D perhaps matches TRBD1 (5 bases). Between the trimmed V and J ends, which lost 5 bases and 5 bases, there was a span of 19 bases. This CDR3 contains 16 residues. Germline V gene sequence: CDR1 SGHVS, CDR2 FNYEAQ. The CDR3 reads CASSSQKGRVDNEQFF. DNA of the CDR3: TGTGCCAGCAGCAGTCAGAAGGGGCGCGTTGACAATGAGCAGTTCTTC.

This clone was observed a single time. The chain links TRBV6-2 or TRBV6-3 to TRBJ1-1; 7 bases fit TRBD1. The CDR3 is 15 amino acids. CDR1 and CDR2 (germline): MNHEY, SVGEGT. V gave up 1 base and J gave up 9 bases; unmatched junction bases: 11. The CDR3 sequence is CASSYFYRDSPQAFF. The CDR3 DNA reads as TGTGCCAGCAGTTACTTTTACCGGGACAGCCCTCAAGCTTTCTTT.

The chain recombines TRBV28 with TRBJ1-1, with 7 bases aligning to TRBD1. Germline V gene sequence: CDR1 MDHEN, CDR2 SYDVKM. V shed 6 bases, J shed 4 bases, and the junction held 8 bases outside the gene matches. The CDR3 runs 14 residues. CDR3 coding DNA: TGTGCCAGCAGGGGACCGGGACAGTCCACTGAAGCTTTCTTT. Protein: CASRGPGQSTEAFF.

The chain joins TRBV18 to TRBJ2-1, with 7 bases fitting TRBD1. Germline assignment: CDR1 KGHSH and CDR2 LQKENI. There are 15 residues in the CDR3. With V trimmed by 2 bases and J by 6 bases, 7 bases remained unmatched. The CDR3 nucleotides read TGTGCCAGCTCACCAGGGACAGTAGGTGGCAATGAGCAGTTCTTC. Protein sequence: CASSPGTVGGNEQFF.

The rearrangement joins TRBV7-2 to TRBJ1-1, with TRBD1 matching over 7 bases. Germline values: CDR1 SGHTA, CDR2 FQGNSA. The V and J ends lost 6 bases and 4 bases, in that order; junction bases with no gene match: 5. The CDR3 length is 13 residues. CDR3 in DNA: TGTGCCAGCAGGCTGACAGGGAGCACTGAAGCTTTCTTT. This codes for CASRLTGSTEAFF.